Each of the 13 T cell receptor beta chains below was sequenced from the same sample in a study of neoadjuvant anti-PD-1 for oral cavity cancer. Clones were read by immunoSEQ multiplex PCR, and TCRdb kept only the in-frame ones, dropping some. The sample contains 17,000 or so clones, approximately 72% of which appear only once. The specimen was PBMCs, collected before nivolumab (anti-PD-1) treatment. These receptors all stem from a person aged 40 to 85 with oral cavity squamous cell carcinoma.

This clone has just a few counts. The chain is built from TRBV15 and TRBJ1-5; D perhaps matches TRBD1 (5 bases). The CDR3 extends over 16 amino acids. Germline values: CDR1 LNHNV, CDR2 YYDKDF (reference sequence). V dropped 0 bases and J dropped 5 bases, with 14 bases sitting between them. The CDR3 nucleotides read TGTGCCACCAGCAGAGATCTTGGGGGAGGGTATCAGCCCCAGCATTTT. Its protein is CATSRDLGGGYQPQHF.

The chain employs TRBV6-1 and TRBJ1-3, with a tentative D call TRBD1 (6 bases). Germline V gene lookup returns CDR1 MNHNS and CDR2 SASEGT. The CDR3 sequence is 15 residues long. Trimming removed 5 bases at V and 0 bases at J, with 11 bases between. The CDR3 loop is CASSQQGSSGNTIYF. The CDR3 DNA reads TGTGCCAGCAGTCAGCAGGGGAGCTCTGGAAACACCATATATTTT.

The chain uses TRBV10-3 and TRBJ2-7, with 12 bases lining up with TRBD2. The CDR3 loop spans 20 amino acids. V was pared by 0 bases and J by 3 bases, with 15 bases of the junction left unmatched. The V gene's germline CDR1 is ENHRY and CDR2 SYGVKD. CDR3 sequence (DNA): TGTGCCATCAGTGAGTCGGGGCAGAAGGGACTAGCGGGCAACCGCTACGAGCAGTACTTC. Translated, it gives CAISESGQKGLAGNRYEQYF.

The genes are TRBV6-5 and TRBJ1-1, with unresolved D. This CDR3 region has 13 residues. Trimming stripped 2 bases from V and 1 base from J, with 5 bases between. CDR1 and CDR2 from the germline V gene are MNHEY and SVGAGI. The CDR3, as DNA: TGTGCCAGCAGTTACGGGGAGAACACTGAAGCTTTCTTT. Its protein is CASSYGENTEAFF.

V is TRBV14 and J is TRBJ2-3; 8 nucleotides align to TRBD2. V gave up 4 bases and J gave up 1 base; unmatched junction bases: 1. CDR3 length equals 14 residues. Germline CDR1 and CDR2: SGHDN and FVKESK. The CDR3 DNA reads TGTGCCAGCAGCCCAGCGGGAGGCACAGATACGCAGTATTTT. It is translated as CASSPAGGTDTQYF.

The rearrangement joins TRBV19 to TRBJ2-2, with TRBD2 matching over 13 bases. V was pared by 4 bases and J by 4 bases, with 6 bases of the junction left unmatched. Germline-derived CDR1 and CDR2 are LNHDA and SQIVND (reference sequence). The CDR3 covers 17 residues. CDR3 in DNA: TGTGCCAGTAGTACCTGGACTAGCGGGAGAGGCACCGGGGAGCTGTTTTTT. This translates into CASSTWTSGRGTGELFF.

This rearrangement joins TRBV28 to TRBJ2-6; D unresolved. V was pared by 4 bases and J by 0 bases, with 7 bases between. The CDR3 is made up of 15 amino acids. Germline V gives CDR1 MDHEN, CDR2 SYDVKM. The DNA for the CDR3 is TGTGCCAGCAGTTATGGCCACTCTGGGGCCAACGTCCTGACTTTC. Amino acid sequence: CASSYGHSGANVLTF. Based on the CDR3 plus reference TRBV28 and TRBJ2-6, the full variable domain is DVKVTQSSRYLVKRTGEKVFLECVQDMDHENMFWYRQDPGLGLRLIYFSYDVKMKEKGDIPEGYSVSREKKERFSLILESASTNQTSMYLCASSYGHSGANVLTFGAGSRLTVL.

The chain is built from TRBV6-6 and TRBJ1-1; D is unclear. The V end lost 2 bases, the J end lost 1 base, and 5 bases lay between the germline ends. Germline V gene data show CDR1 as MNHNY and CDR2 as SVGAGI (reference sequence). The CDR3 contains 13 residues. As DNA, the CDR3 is TGTGCCAGCAGTTACCGGGGGAACACTGAAGCTTTCTTT. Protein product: CASSYRGNTEAFF.

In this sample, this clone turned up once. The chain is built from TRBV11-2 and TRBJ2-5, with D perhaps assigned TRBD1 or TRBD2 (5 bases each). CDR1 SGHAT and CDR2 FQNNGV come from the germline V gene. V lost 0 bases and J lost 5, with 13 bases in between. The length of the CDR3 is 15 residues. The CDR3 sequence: CASSLERGRLETQYF. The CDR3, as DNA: TGTGCCAGCAGCTTAGAGAGGGGCAGGCTGGAGACCCAGTACTTC.

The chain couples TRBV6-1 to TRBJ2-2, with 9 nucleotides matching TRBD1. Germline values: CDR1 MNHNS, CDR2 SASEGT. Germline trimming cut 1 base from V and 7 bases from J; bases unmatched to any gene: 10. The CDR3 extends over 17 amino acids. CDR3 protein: CASSEGTGQGTIGELFF. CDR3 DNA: TGTGCCAGCAGTGAAGGAACGGGACAGGGTACGATCGGGGAGCTGTTTTTT.

The CDR3 DNA follows: TGTGCCAGCAGCCCAGGGACTAGCGGGAGAACCGGGGAGCTGTTTTTT. It codes for CASSPGTSGRTGELFF. The rearrangement joins TRBV9 to TRBJ2-2; 14 nucleotides match TRBD2. Losses at the gene ends were 4 bases for V and 5 bases for J; bases not matched to a gene: 4. The CDR3 spans 16 residues. CDR1 is SGDLS, CDR2 YYNGEE, per germline.

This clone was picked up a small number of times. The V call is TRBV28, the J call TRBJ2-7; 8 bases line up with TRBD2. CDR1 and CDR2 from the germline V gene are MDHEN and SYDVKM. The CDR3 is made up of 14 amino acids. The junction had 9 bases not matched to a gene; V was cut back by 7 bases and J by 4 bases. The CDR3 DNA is TGTGCCAGCATAAAAACGGGAGGGTTTTACGAGCAGTACTTC. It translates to CASIKTGGFYEQYF.

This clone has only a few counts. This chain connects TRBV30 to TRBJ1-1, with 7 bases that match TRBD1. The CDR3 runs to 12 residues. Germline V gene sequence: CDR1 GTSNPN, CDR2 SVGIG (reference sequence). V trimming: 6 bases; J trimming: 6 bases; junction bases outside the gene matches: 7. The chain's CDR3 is CACNRGASEAFF. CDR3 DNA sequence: TGTGCCTGTAACAGGGGCGCCTCTGAAGCTTTCTTT.